This TCR beta chain is from a study of OX40 agonist ivuxolimab in advanced cancers. Study observations and caveats: There were also nonresponders showing low normalized T-cell clonal expansion.

On this clone itself: Its target is not known.

Assay: immunoSEQ multiplex PCR; the TCRdb copy retains only in-frame clones and omits some. The sample holds about 67,000 clones, around 87% seen once. A history of autoimmune disease or systemic immunosuppression excluded patients. This CDR3 is 17 amino acids long. V was cut by 1 base and J by 5 bases, with 19 bases left in between. The germline CDR1 and CDR2 sequences are LNHDA and SQIVND (reference sequence). The origin of this receptor is an adult with an advanced solid tumor such as melanoma, head and neck, liver or kidney cancer. V and J are TRBV19 and TRBJ2-3; possibly TRBD2 for D (6 bases). Sample: CD4+ or CD8+ T cells sorted from blood, taken in a trial of the OX40 agonist ivuxolimab. Written as DNA, the CDR3 is TGTGCCAGTAGTATAGGAGGAGGGGCCTTGAGCCTAGATACGCAGTATTTT. It is translated as CASSIGGGALSLDTQYF.